Listed below are T cell receptor beta chains from one sample, sequenced in a study of shared clonotypes between healthy human individuals. Only in-frame clones appear in the TCRdb table, and some are missing; sequencing was by immunoSEQ multiplex PCR. The profile shows about 1 million clones, approximately 72% of them singletons. The sequenced sample consisted of memory CD4+ T cells sorted from blood. These receptors all come from a man aged 18 to 29 in good health. Both conserved end residues are part of each CDR3. D genes are given only for firm matches. Size tells how often a clone was seen (once, few, many) or the class of an expanded clone, and some rows leave it out.

D gene,V gene,clone size,J gene,CDR3 protein,CDR3 DNA
TRBD2,TRBV5-1,few,TRBJ2-1,CASSLSLAGEGEQFF,TGCGCCAGCAGCTTGTCCCTAGCGGGGGAAGGTGAGCAGTTCTTC
.,TRBV7-8,.,TRBJ2-7,CASSFPLLGSTQDIWPYEQYF,TGTGCCAGCAGCTTCCCGCTGTTGGGTTCGACTCAGGACATTTGGCCCTACGAGCAGTACTTC
.,TRBV5-1,.,TRBJ2-5,CASSPRTGKETQYF,TGCGCCAGCAGCCCACGGACGGGGAAAGAGACCCAGTACTTC
TRBD1,TRBV30,.,TRBJ2-3,CAWSVGGTGGTYTQYF,TGTGCCTGGAGTGTAGGAGGGACAGGGGGTACCTATACGCAGTATTTT
.,TRBV11-2,.,TRBJ1-4,CASSHRAEVGEKLFF,TGTGCCAGCAGCCACAGGGCCGAGGTGGGCGAAAAACTGTTTTTT
.,TRBV6-5,.,TRBJ1-2,CASTSAGAVNYGYTF,TGTGCCAGCACCTCGGCGGGGGCCGTAAACTATGGCTACACCTTC
.,TRBV27,.,TRBJ1-1,CASSFLAGGGIINTEAFF,.
.,TRBV30,.,TRBJ1-2,CAWTWALGADGYTF,TGTGCCTGGACTTGGGCCCTCGGGGCCGACGGCTACACCTTC
TRBD1,TRBV5-6,.,TRBJ1-1,CASSPDRGQSNTEAFF,TGTGCCAGCAGCCCGGACAGGGGGCAATCCAACACTGAAGCTTTCTTT
TRBD2,TRBV4-2,.,TRBJ2-2,CASSQDPATSGGRGGELFF,TGTGCCAGCAGCCAAGATCCTGCGACTAGCGGGGGGCGGGGCGGGGAGCTGTTTTTT
.,TRBV5-1,few,TRBJ2-6,CASSSGPRSSGANVLTF,TGCGCCAGCAGTTCCGGGCCTCGGAGCTCTGGGGCCAACGTCCTGACTTTC
TRBD2,TRBV14,few,TRBJ2-7,CASSQGGGVYYEQYF,TGTGCCAGCAGCCAAGGCGGGGGGGTATACTACGAGCAGTACTTC
.,TRBV19,.,TRBJ1-5,CASHQQGNLGNQPQHF,TGTGCCAGTCACCAACAGGGTAATTTGGGCAATCAGCCCCAGCATTTT
.,TRBV9,few,TRBJ2-2,CASSVASQYTGELFF,TGTGCCAGCAGCGTAGCCAGCCAATACACCGGGGAGCTGTTTTTT
TRBD2,TRBV2,.,TRBJ2-3,CASSPLAGGTDTQYF,TGTGCCAGCAGTCCACTAGCGGGGGGCACAGATACGCAGTATTTT
.,TRBV12-5,.,TRBJ2-3,CASASGFGGTDTQYF,TGTGCTAGTGCCTCCGGATTTGGGGGCACAGATACGCAGTATTTT
.,TRBV2,.,TRBJ2-5,CASSEQKETQYF,TGTGCCAGCAGTGAGCAGAAAGAGACCCAGTACTTC
TRBD1,TRBV5-4,.,TRBJ2-7,CASSLGQGRVEQYF,TGTGCCAGCAGCTTAGGACAGGGCCGAGTAGAGCAGTACTTC
TRBD1,TRBV11-2,.,TRBJ1-2,CASSPRQGDGYTF,TGTGCCAGCAGCCCGCGACAGGGGGATGGCTACACCTTC
TRBD2,TRBV2,.,TRBJ2-2,CASRGGSWSGELFF,TGTGCCAGCAGGGGCGGGAGTTGGAGCGGGGAGCTGTTTTTT
.,TRBV5-1,once,TRBJ1-5,CASSLEAGGSNQPQHF,TGCGCCAGCAGCTTGGAGGCAGGCGGTAGCAATCAGCCCCAGCATTTT
.,TRBV20-1,.,TRBJ1-5,CRDSNQPQHF,TGCAGGGATTCCAATCAGCCCCAGCATTTT
.,TRBV30,.,TRBJ1-6,CAGGERYNSPLHF,TGTGCCGGAGGGGAGAGATATAATTCACCCCTCCACTTT
.,TRBV5-1,.,TRBJ2-7,CASNGGPKQYF,TGCGCCAGCAACGGGGGACCGAAGCAGTACTTC
.,TRBV6-6,.,TRBJ1-1,CASRLNYEAFF,TGTGCCAGCAGGCTCAATTATGAAGCTTTCTTT
TRBD1,TRBV2,.,TRBJ2-7,CASGLGQGIYEQYF,TGTGCCAGTGGTTTAGGACAGGGGATTTACGAGCAGTACTTC
.,TRBV10-3,.,TRBJ1-1,CAISLDSTNTEAFF,TGTGCCATCAGCCTCGACAGCACCAACACTGAAGCTTTTTTT
TRBD1,TRBV7-7,.,TRBJ1-3,CASSFPRTGAGNTIYF,TGTGCTAGCAGCTTCCCCCGGACAGGGGCGGGAAACACCATATATTTT
.,TRBV10-3,once,TRBJ1-1,CAIRDAGRNTEAFF,TGTGCCATCAGGGATGCAGGGAGGAACACTGAAGCTTTCTTT
.,TRBV29-1,.,TRBJ2-3,CSITRGGTQYF,TGCAGCATAACAAGGGGTGGGACGCAGTATTTT
.,TRBV15,few,TRBJ1-1,CATSTQERNTEAFF,TGTGCCACCAGCACTCAGGAGCGTAACACTGAAGCTTTCTTT
.,TRBV15,.,TRBJ2-3,CATSRGGTGREYF,TGTGCCACCAGCAGAGGTGGCACAGGGCGAGAGTATTTT
TRBD1,TRBV19,.,TRBJ2-7,CASSIATPGRGLYEQYF,TGTGCCAGTAGTATAGCCACCCCCGGCAGGGGGCTGTACGAGCAGTACTTC